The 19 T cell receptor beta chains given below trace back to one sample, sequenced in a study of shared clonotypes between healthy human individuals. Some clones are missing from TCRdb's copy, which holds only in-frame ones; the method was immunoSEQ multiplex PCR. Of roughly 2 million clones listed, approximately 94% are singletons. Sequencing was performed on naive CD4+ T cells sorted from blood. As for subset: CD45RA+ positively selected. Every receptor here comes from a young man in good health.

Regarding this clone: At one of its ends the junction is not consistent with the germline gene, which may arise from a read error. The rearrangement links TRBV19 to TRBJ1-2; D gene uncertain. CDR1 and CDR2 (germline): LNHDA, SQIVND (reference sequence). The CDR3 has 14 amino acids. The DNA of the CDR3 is TGTGCCAGCAGTAGTATAGGGAAGTCCTATGGCTACACCTTC. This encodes CASSSIGKSYGYTF.

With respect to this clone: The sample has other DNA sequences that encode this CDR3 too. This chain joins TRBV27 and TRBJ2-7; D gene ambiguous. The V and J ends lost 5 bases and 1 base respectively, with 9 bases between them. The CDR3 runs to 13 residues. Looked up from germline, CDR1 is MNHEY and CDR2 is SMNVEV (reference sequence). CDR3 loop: CASSGRSSYEQYF. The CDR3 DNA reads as TGTGCCAGCAGTGGACGGAGTTCCTACGAGCAGTACTTC.

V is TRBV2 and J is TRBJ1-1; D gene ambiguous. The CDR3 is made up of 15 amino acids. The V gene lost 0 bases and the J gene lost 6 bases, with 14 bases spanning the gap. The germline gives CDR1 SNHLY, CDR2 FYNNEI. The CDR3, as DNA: TGTGCCAGCAGTGAAGCTCTGATTCGGGCCGCTGAAGCTTTCTTT. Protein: CASSEALIRAAEAFF.

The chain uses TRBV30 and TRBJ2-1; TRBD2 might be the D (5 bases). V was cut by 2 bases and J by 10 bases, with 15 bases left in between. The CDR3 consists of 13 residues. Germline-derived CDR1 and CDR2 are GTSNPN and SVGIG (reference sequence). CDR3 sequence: CAWSPEWVAEQFF. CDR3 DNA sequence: TGTGCCTGGAGTCCCGAATGGGTAGCGGAGCAGTTCTTC.

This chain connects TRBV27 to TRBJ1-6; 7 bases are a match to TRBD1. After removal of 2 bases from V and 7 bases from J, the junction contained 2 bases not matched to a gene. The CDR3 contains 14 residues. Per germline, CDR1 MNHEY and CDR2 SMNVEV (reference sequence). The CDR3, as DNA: TGTGCCAGCAGTTTAGTACAGGGGAATTCACCCCTCCACTTT. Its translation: CASSLVQGNSPLHF.

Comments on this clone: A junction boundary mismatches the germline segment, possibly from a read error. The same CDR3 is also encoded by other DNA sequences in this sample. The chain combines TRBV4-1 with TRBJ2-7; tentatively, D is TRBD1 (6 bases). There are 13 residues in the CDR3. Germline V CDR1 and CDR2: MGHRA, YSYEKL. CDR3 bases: TGCGCTAGCAGCCAAGTCGGACAGCCCCTGCTGTACTTC. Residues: CASSQVGQPLLYF.

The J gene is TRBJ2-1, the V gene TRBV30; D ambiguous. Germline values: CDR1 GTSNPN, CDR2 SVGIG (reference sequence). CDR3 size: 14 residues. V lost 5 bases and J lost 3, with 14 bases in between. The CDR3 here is CAWGKGLNYNEQFF. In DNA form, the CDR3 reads TGTGCCTGGGGAAAGGGTCTGAACTACAATGAGCAGTTCTTC.

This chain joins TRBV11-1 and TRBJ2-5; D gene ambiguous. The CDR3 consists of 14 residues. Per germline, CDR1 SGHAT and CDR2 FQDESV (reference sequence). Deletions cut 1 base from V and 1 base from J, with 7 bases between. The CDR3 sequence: CASSLGAIQETQYF. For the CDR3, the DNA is TGTGCCAGCAGCTTAGGTGCCATCCAAGAGACCCAGTACTTC.

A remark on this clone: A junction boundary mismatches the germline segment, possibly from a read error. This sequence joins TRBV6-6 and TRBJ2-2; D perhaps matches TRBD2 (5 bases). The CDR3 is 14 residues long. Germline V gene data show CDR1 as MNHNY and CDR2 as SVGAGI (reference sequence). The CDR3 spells CASRVLENAGELFF. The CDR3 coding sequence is TGTGCCAGCAGGGTACTAGAGAACGCCGGGGAGCTGTTTTTT.

The CDR3 spells CASSQDLGTGGEQYF. In DNA form, the CDR3 reads TGTGCCAGCAGCCAAGATCTAGGGACAGGGGGCGAGCAGTACTTC. The chain uses TRBV4-2 and TRBJ2-7; 11 bases match TRBD1. Germline CDR1 LGHNA, CDR2 YNFKEQ. Trimming cost V 0 bases and J 6 bases; bases outside gene matches: 4. The CDR3 is 15 residues long.

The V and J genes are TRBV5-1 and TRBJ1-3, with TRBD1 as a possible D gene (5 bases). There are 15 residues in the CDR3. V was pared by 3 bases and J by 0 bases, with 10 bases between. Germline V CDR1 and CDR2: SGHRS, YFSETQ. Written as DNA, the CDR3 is TGCGCCAGCAGCTCGTCCGGGACCTCTGGAAACACCATATATTTT. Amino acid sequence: CASSSSGTSGNTIYF.

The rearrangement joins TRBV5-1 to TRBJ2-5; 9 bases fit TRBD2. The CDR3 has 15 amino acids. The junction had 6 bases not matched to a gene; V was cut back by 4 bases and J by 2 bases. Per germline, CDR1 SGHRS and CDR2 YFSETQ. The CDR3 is CASSEVAGVQETQYF. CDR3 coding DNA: TGCGCCAGCAGCGAGGTAGCGGGAGTTCAAGAGACCCAGTACTTC.

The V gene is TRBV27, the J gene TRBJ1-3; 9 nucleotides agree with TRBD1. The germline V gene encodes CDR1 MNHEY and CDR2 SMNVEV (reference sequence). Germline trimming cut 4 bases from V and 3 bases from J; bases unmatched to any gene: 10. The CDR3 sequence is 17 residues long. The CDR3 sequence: CASSSLGTGTGGNTIYF. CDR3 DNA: TGTGCCAGCAGTTCCCTCGGGACAGGGACCGGTGGAAACACCATATATTTT.

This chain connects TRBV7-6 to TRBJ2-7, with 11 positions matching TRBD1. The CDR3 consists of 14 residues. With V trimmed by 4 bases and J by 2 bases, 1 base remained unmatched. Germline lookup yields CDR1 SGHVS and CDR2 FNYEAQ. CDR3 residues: CASSSGQGAYEQYF. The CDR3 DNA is TGTGCCAGCAGCTCGGGACAGGGGGCCTACGAGCAGTACTTC.

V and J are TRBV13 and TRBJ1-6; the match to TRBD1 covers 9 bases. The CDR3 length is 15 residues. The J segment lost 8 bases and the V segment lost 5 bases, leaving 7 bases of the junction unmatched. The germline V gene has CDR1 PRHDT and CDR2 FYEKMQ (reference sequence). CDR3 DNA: TGTGCCAGCAGCCCCCGGGACAGGGTAGATTCACCCCTCCACTTT. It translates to CASSPRDRVDSPLHF.

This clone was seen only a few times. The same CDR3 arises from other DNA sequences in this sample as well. Written as DNA, the CDR3 is TGTGCCTGGAGAACAAGCTACGAGCAGTACTTC. It yields the protein CAWRTSYEQYF. The V and J genes are TRBV30 and TRBJ2-7, with D hard to call. The V gene's germline CDR1 is GTSNPN and CDR2 SVGIG (reference sequence). The CDR3 length is 11 residues. V dropped 3 bases and J dropped 3 bases, with 6 bases sitting between them.

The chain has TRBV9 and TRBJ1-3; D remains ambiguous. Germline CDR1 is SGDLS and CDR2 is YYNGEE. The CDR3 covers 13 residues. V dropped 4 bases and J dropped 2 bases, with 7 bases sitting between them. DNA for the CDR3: TGTGCCAGCAGCCCTGACACTGGAAACACCATATATTTT. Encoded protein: CASSPDTGNTIYF.

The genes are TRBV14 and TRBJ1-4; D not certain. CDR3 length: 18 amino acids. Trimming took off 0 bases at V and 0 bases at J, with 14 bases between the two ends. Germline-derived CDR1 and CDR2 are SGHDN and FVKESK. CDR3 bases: TGTGCCAGCAGCCAAGATAACGTAGGAGTATCAACTAATGAAAAACTGTTTTTT. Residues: CASSQDNVGVSTNEKLFF.

CDR3 DNA sequence: TGTGCCAGCTCACCAACAACAGCTGGAAATGAAAAACTGTTTTTT. Translation gives CASSPTTAGNEKLFF. The rearrangement links TRBV18 to TRBJ1-4, with no clear D. Germline loops: CDR1 KGHSH, CDR2 LQKENI. V shed 2 bases and J shed 5 bases, with 12 bases lying between them. The CDR3 runs 15 residues. Full variable domain (missing parts from reference TRBV18 and TRBJ1-4): NAGVMQNPRHLVRRRGQEARLRCSPMKGHSHVYWYRQLPEEGLKFMVYLQKENIIDESGMPKERFSAEFPKEGPSILRIQQVVRGDSAAYFCASSPTTAGNEKLFFGSGTQLSVL.